This TCR beta chain was observed in a study of shared clonotypes between healthy human individuals (dated by TCRdb to 2019 to 2021). Looking at the study overall: The cohort included three men and two women between 18 and 49 years of age. For each donor, CD4 naive and CD4 memory were each given three plates, CD8 naive was given two plates, and CD8 memory was given one plate. Blood TCR repertoires of 5 or 6 healthy adults were deeply sequenced to estimate repertoire size and the extent of clonotype sharing between individuals. To increase sequencing depth and limit assay-specific biases, TCR repertoire library preparation and sequencing were carried out by different laboratories using diverse techniques. Per donor, leukapheresis produced somewhere between about 0.94 and 10 billion PBMCs. The full study reports these points: Naive subsets generally had larger estimated clonotype richness than memory subsets. Only blood was sampled, and tissue TCR repertoires likely differ from those in blood. Rarefaction of sorted-subset datasets indicated incomplete sequencing despite the large sequencing depth. When a few donors were compared, the shared fraction of clonotypes was roughly 5% for naive CD4, less than 4% for naive CD8, about 2.4% for memory CD4, and less than 0.45% for memory CD8. Based on pairwise subsampling, the degree of clonotype sharing among donors was expected to be affected by sequencing depth. Compared with non-shared clonotypes, the clonotypes found in all four sorted-subset donors had higher generation probabilities. The small number of donors limited the genetic and exposure-history diversity represented.

Healthy HIV-negative adults with no recently reported acute infections or vaccinations were included as donors. Only Caucasian adults living in Nashville, Tennessee, USA were represented among the donors. Magnetic negative selection was used to enrich CD4+ T cells, after which naive cells were positively selected on CD45RA and the negative fraction became the memory subset. Blood was obtained by leukapheresis, after which PBMCs were separated by Ficoll-Histopaque density gradient centrifugation and cryopreserved in liquid nitrogen vapor phase. Analytical flow cytometry was used to check the purity and quantity of each magnetically sorted T cell population. Each sorted fraction had its genomic DNA isolated and then quantified by UV absorbance on a Nanodrop 2000c. Using the deep immunoSEQ assay, multiplex PCR amplified TCR CDR3 regions from genomic DNA. Extracted genomic DNA from each cell subset was spread evenly across all wells of several immunoSEQ 96-well plates, with each plate serving as a replicate. For sorted subsets, approximately 210 ng genomic DNA, equal to approximately 30,000 T cell genomes, was loaded into each replicate PCR. Purified libraries were measured with a Qubit 3.0 fluorometer, size-checked on a Bioanalyzer 2100, and measured again with the KAPA Library Quantification kit. A separate single-read 150-cycle Illumina NextSeq 550 flow cell was used to sequence each immunoSEQ 96-well plate. The study's processing was this. Because the immunoSEQ output held only junctional sequences and lacked quality scores, the filtering could not match the filtering applied to full-length reads. Sequences were annotated with PyIR, a Python wrapper for IgBLAST v1.9, and V/J genes and CDR3 were assigned using IMGT germline references. Reads were removed for weak V/J assignments (E-value above 1e-6), missing CDR3, stop codons, out-of-frame junctions, or ambiguous translated residues. V3J clonotypes were defined as sequences sharing the same inferred V gene, J gene, and CDR3 amino acid sequence. Percentage overlap between repertoires was computed as shared unique clonotypes divided by the size of the smaller repertoire. Richness of each repertoire was evaluated using RTK rarefaction, the Chao1 estimator, and Recon v2.1 estimates of unobserved clonotypes. Generation probabilities were computed with OLGA for all TCRbeta clonotypes obtained by the gDNA method from four donors. TCRdb stores this immuneACCESS table with in-frame sequences only. Part of the clones is absent; in the studies checked, under half of the shortfall reflects unresolved V genes, and no reason is known for the rest. The DNA gave D and trimming, while V, J and clone size come from that table. The sample contains about 700,000 clones, approximately 74% of them found a single time. In total, the top ten clones hold over 1.5% of the sample.

Per the germline V gene (reference sequence), MNHEY is the CDR1 and SMNVEV is the CDR2. V is trimmed back by 5 bases and J by 6 bases, and the junction contains 4 bases that no gene match accounts for. The CDR3, cysteine through phenylalanine, is 13 amino acids long. CDR3 DNA is the only sequence kept; it has 39 bases, read in frame from the first base. A note on this clone: Its target antigen remains unknown. One base away there is no much larger clone; base qualities are not given.

The chain is made from TRBV27 and TRBJ1-5; 7 bases in the middle match TRBD1. Sequencing was performed on memory CD4+ T cells sorted from blood. Taken with the paper, the label for cell subset or site translates to: CD45RA-negative fraction. This clonotype was sampled from a woman aged 25 to 39 in good health. The nucleotide sequence is given as TGTGCCAGCAGTAGACAGGGAGGTCAGCCCCAGCATTTT. Its coded protein is CASSRQGGQPQHF.